The 30 T cell receptor beta chains in this list originate from one sample, sequenced in a study of blood T cell repertoires in COVID-19 (dated by TCRdb to about 2020). The receptor library was made with the immunoSEQ multiplex PCR assay. Held by TCRdb, this immuneACCESS table contains in-frame sequences only and omits some clones. Under half of the omission traces to an unresolved V gene where checked; the cause of the rest is unknown. This sample has some 150,000 clones in its table, and about 86% of those were observed once. 7% to 10% of the sample is held by the ten biggest clonotypes. Sample: peripheral blood. These receptors were collected from an older woman with acute or convalescent COVID-19.

The rearrangement links TRBV5-6 to TRBJ1-3; D may be TRBD1 (6 bases). Germline V gives CDR1 SGHDT, CDR2 YYEEEE. V shed 2 bases and J shed 6 bases, with 9 bases lying between them. CDR3 length: 13 amino acids. The CDR3 region has the DNA TGTGCCAGCAGCTTTTCAGGGGAAAACACCATATATTTT. This translates into CASSFSGENTIYF.

The genes are TRBV3-1 (or the pseudogene TRBV3-2) and TRBJ1-5; D uncertain. The V end lost 1 base, the J end lost 6 bases, and 13 bases lay between the germline ends. The CDR3 loop spans 15 amino acids. Germline V gene lookup returns CDR1 LGHDT and CDR2 YNNKEL (reference sequence). CDR3 residues: CASSQARDLSQPQHF. The CDR3 bases are TGTGCCAGCAGCCAAGCTCGGGATTTGAGTCAGCCCCAGCATTTT.

The rearrangement links TRBV3-1 (or the pseudogene TRBV3-2) to TRBJ1-4; possibly TRBD1 for D (5 bases). This CDR3 comprises 15 residues. Trimming pared 5 bases from V and 7 bases from J, leaving 17 bases between. Per the germline V gene, CDR1 is LGHDT and CDR2 is YNNKEL (reference sequence). CDR3 loop: CASSSGDFRGEKLFF. Here the CDR3 DNA reads TGTGCCAGCAGCAGTGGGGACTTCAGAGGTGAAAAACTGTTTTTT.

The chain links TRBV5-4 to TRBJ1-2, with 9 bases that match TRBD1. This CDR3 is 14 amino acids long. In germline, CDR1 is SGHNT, CDR2 YYREEE (reference sequence). V trimming: 0 bases; J trimming: 8 bases; junction bases outside the gene matches: 5. CDR3 sequence reads: CASSLDGTGIGYTF. The CDR3, as DNA: TGTGCCAGCAGCTTGGACGGGACAGGGATCGGCTACACCTTC.

This chain uses TRBV21-1 with TRBJ2-2; no DNA check was done on the table's D call, TRBD1. TRBV21-1 is assigned pseudogene status. This CDR3 has 17 amino acids. The CDR3 loop reads CASRKGDSPGNTGELFF. The DNA for the CDR3 is TGTGCCAGCAGGAAAGGGGACAGCCCTGGAAACACCGGGGAGCTGTTTTTT.

The chain recombines TRBV27 with TRBJ2-5; 8 nucleotides line up with TRBD2. From germline, CDR1 is MNHEY and CDR2 SMNVEV (reference sequence). J lost 7 bases, V lost 0 bases, and 4 bases had no gene match. The CDR3 consists of 14 residues. The CDR3 protein is CASSLSAGGRTQYF. The CDR3 DNA reads as TGTGCCAGCAGTTTATCGGCGGGGGGAAGGACCCAGTACTTC.

The chain is built from TRBV19 and TRBJ1-5; D is possibly TRBD1 (5 bases). The CDR3 consists of 15 residues. V was trimmed by 4 bases and J by 7 bases, leaving 17 bases between them. Looked up from germline, CDR1 is LNHDA and CDR2 is SQIVND (reference sequence). Here the CDR3 reads CASSTGGRRGQPQHF. In DNA, the CDR3 is TGTGCCAGTAGTACGGGGGGGAGAAGAGGCCAGCCCCAGCATTTT.

The CDR3 bases are TGTGCCAGCAGTTACCCAAGGACAGGACACCCCAATCAGCCCCAGCATTTT. Residues: CASSYPRTGHPNQPQHF. V is TRBV6-2 or TRBV6-3 and J is TRBJ1-5; TRBD1 aligns across 7 bases. Germline CDR1 MNHEY, CDR2 SVGEGT. V trimming: 2 bases; J trimming: 3 bases; junction bases outside the gene matches: 10. CDR3 length: 17 residues.

The chain carries TRBV4-3 and TRBJ2-7, with 7 nucleotides matching TRBD2. Trimming at V came to 1 base and at J to 3 bases, leaving 0 bases not matched to a gene. The CDR3 extends over 13 amino acids. Per germline, CDR1 LGHNA and CDR2 YSLEER. The CDR3 DNA is TGCGCCAGCAGCCAAGGGACTAGCTACGAGCAGTACTTC. Translating gives CASSQGTSYEQYF.

The V and J genes are TRBV5-4 and TRBJ2-2, with 7 bases identical to TRBD1. Germline CDR1 is SGHNT and CDR2 is YYREEE (reference sequence). V shed 0 bases and J 6 bases; nucleotides not matched to a gene: 5. The CDR3 totals 15 residues. CDR3 sequence reads: CASSLGTGSPGELFF. CDR3 nucleotides: TGTGCCAGCAGCTTGGGGACAGGTAGTCCCGGGGAGCTGTTTTTT.

The chain combines TRBV6-5 with TRBJ2-1, with D possibly being TRBD2 (5 bases). This CDR3 has 15 amino acids. The V end lost 2 bases, the J end lost 4 bases, and 12 bases lay between the germline ends. Germline-derived CDR1 and CDR2 are MNHEY and SVGAGI. In DNA form, the CDR3 reads TGTGCCAGCAGTTACGGGAGACACCCTTACAATGAGCAGTTCTTC. Translated: CASSYGRHPYNEQFF.

J is TRBJ1-1 and V is TRBV7-2, with D maybe TRBD1 (5 bases). The CDR3 has 14 residues. Trimming removed 1 base from V and 8 bases from J, with 14 bases in between. Germline loops: CDR1 SGHTA, CDR2 FQGNSA. The CDR3, as DNA: TGTGCCAGCAGCTTAGGGACACCAAAACCAGAAGCTTTCTTT. Translated: CASSLGTPKPEAFF.

The CDR3 here is CSARDRRGYTF. DNA of the CDR3: TGCAGTGCTAGAGATAGGAGGGGCTACACCTTC. The chain joins TRBV20-1 to TRBJ1-2; D gene uncertain. This CDR3 has 11 residues. Trimming stripped 0 bases from V and 8 bases from J, with 7 bases between. The V gene's germline CDR1 is DFQATT and CDR2 SNEGSKA (reference sequence).

This clone was picked up one time. The chain combines TRBV11-2 with TRBJ2-1; no clear D. With 1 base removed from V and 9 bases from J, the gap between germline ends came to 4 bases. The CDR3 is 11 residues long. Germline loops: CDR1 SGHAT, CDR2 FQNNGV. CDR3 residues: CASSLAGEQFF. The CDR3 coding sequence is TGTGCCAGCAGCTTAGCGGGTGAGCAGTTCTTC.

The V gene is TRBV3-1 (or the pseudogene TRBV3-2), the J gene TRBJ2-1; 10 bases align to TRBD2. Germline CDR1 is LGHDT and CDR2 is YNNKEL (reference sequence). V lost 3 bases to trimming and J lost 1 base; unmatched junction nucleotides: 9. The CDR3 covers 18 residues. The CDR3 nucleotides read TGTGCCAGCAGCCACCGCACAAGCGGGGGGGTTTCCTACAATGAGCAGTTCTTC. Translated, it gives CASSHRTSGGVSYNEQFF.

The chain carries TRBV25-1 and TRBJ2-7; the D is unclear. The V end was cut by 1 base, the J end by 6 bases, with 13 bases between. In germline, CDR1 is MGHDK, CDR2 SYGVNS. The CDR3 covers 14 residues. CDR3 sequence reads: CASSESVAGREQYF. The DNA of the CDR3 is TGTGCCAGCAGTGAATCTGTGGCAGGTCGCGAGCAGTACTTC.

The J gene is TRBJ2-7, the V gene TRBV5-1; D not certain. With 1 base removed from V and 2 bases from J, the gap between germline ends came to 19 bases. This CDR3 region has 17 residues. The germline V gene has CDR1 SGHRS and CDR2 YFSETQ. The CDR3 DNA sequence: TGCGCCAGCAGCTTGACGCTCCGGGTCGCCTCGCCCTACGAGCAGTACTTC. This sequence encodes CASSLTLRVASPYEQYF.

The rearrangement links TRBV5-4 to TRBJ2-5; D is perhaps TRBD1 (6 bases). The germline V gene has CDR1 SGHNT and CDR2 YYREEE (reference sequence). V shed 0 bases and J shed 5 bases, with 11 bases lying between them. This CDR3 is built from 14 residues. CDR3 loop: CASSLGFQGETQYF. CDR3 coding DNA: TGTGCCAGCAGCTTGGGATTCCAGGGGGAGACCCAGTACTTC. Complete variable domain (other parts from reference TRBV5-4 and TRBJ2-5): ETGVTQSPTHLIKTRGQQVTLRCSSQSGHNTVSWYQQALGQGPQFIFQYYREEENGRGNFPPRFSGLQFPNYSSELNVNALELDDSALYLCASSLGFQGETQYFGPGTRLLVL.

The rearrangement links TRBV27 to TRBJ1-1, with a tentative D call TRBD1 (6 bases). CDR1 is MNHEY and CDR2 is SMNVEV in the germline V gene (reference sequence). The CDR3 runs to 15 residues. The V end lost 0 bases, the J end lost 1 base, and 9 bases lay between the germline ends. This chain's CDR3 is CASSLSGQANTEAFF. CDR3 nucleotides: TGTGCCAGCAGTTTATCGGGACAAGCGAACACTGAAGCTTTCTTT.

This clone has only a few counts. CDR3 nucleotides: TGTGCCAGCAGCTTAGCTCCCAGGGCTGAAGCTTTCTTT. It encodes CASSLAPRAEAFF. The chain uses TRBV11-2 and TRBJ1-1; D may be TRBD1 (5 bases). Between the trimmed V and J ends, which lost 1 base and 6 bases, there was a span of 9 bases. Germline assignment: CDR1 SGHAT and CDR2 FQNNGV. CDR3 length equals 13 residues. The whole variable domain, remainder taken from reference TRBV11-2 and TRBJ1-1, is EAGVAQSPRYKIIEKRQSVAFWCNPISGHATLYWYQQILGQGPKLLIQFQNNGVVDDSQLPKDRFSAERLKGVDSTLKIQPAKLEDSAVYLCASSLAPRAEAFFGQGTRLTVV.

The CDR3 spells CASSLTDRANEKLFF. The CDR3 DNA is TGTGCCAGCAGCTTGACGGACAGGGCTAATGAAAAACTGTTTTTT. V and J are TRBV7-6 and TRBJ1-4; 8 positions agree with TRBD1. V shed 3 bases, J shed 3 bases, and the junction held 3 bases outside the gene matches. The V gene's germline CDR1 is SGHVS and CDR2 FNYEAQ. This CDR3 is 15 amino acids long.

The chain employs TRBV3-1 (or the pseudogene TRBV3-2) and TRBJ2-7, with D possibly TRBD1 on 5 matching bases. V gave up 1 base and J gave up 5 bases, with 9 bases separating them. Germline lookup yields CDR1 LGHDT and CDR2 YNNKEL (reference sequence). The CDR3 length is 13 residues. The CDR3 DNA reads TGTGCCAGCAGCCAAGCCAGGGTCCACGAGCAGTACTTC. Amino acid sequence: CASSQARVHEQYF.

The genes are TRBV4-1 and TRBJ1-4; 7 nucleotides align to TRBD1. Trimming took 0 bases from V and 5 from J; bases not matched to a gene: 3. Germline V CDR1 and CDR2: MGHRA, YSYEKL. The CDR3 has 15 residues. The CDR3 DNA follows: TGCGCCAGCAGCCAAGAGAGGACAGGAAATGAAAAACTGTTTTTT. Residues: CASSQERTGNEKLFF.

The rearrangement links TRBV11-2 to TRBJ2-7; 9 nucleotides agree with TRBD1. The trim removed 3 bases at V and 3 bases at J, leaving 12 bases unmatched. The CDR3 sequence is 17 residues long. Germline V gene sequence: CDR1 SGHAT, CDR2 FQNNGV. As DNA, the CDR3 is TGTGCCAGCAGCTTTGGGAGTTGGGGACAGGGCATCTACGAGCAGTACTTC. It encodes CASSFGSWGQGIYEQYF.

The V gene is TRBV19, the J gene TRBJ1-5, with D possibly being TRBD1 (5 bases). V was trimmed by 3 bases and J by 9 bases, leaving 18 bases between them. Per germline, CDR1 LNHDA and CDR2 SQIVND (reference sequence). The length of the CDR3 is 15 residues. The DNA for the CDR3 is TGTGCCAGTAGTATTAAGACAGAGACCTTGGGGCCCCAGCATTTT. Residues: CASSIKTETLGPQHF.

The chain has TRBV6-5 and TRBJ1-2; 10 nucleotides align to TRBD1. The ends lost 10 bases at V and 5 bases at J; junction bases unmatched: 7. The CDR3 has 13 residues. CDR1 is MNHEY, CDR2 SVGAGI, per germline. The CDR3: CATSKGQGYGYTF. DNA for the CDR3: TGTGCCACTTCTAAGGGACAGGGGTATGGCTACACCTTC.

This clone was seen only a few times. The CDR3 DNA reads TGTGCCAGCAGCTTCCCGTCTAGCGGGGCGCTGCAAGAGACCCAGTACTTC. Its translation is CASSFPSSGALQETQYF. The chain is built from TRBV7-9 and TRBJ2-5; 9 bases are a match to TRBD2. This CDR3 region has 17 residues. Losses at the gene ends were 3 bases for V and 2 bases for J; bases not matched to a gene: 10. Germline assignment: CDR1 SEHNR and CDR2 FQNEAQ (reference sequence). Complete variable domain (other parts from reference TRBV7-9 and TRBJ2-5): DTGVSQNPRHKITKRGQNVTFRCDPISEHNRLYWYRQTLGQGPEFLTYFQNEAQLEKSRLLSDRFSAERPKGSFSTLEIQRTEQGDSAMYLCASSFPSSGALQETQYFGPGTRLLVL.

The V and J genes are TRBV28 and TRBJ2-5, with D possibly matching TRBD1 (6 bases). Germline-derived CDR1 and CDR2 are MDHEN and SYDVKM. CDR3 size: 15 residues. The V end lost 3 bases, the J end lost 5 bases, and 16 bases lay between the germline ends. In nucleotides, the CDR3 is TGTGCCAGCAGTTTCCCCAGGGGAGTCGGGGAGACCCAGTACTTC. The encoded protein is CASSFPRGVGETQYF.

The CDR3, as DNA: TGTGCCAGCAGCCAAGAGCGGGGACAGGGGTTCGGCTACACCTTC. It is translated as CASSQERGQGFGYTF. The V call is TRBV4-2, the J call TRBJ1-2, with 10 bases lining up with TRBD1. Trimming removed 0 bases from V and 8 bases from J; junction bases left unmatched: 6. CDR1 and CDR2 from the germline V gene are LGHNA and YNFKEQ. CDR3 size: 15 residues.

The chain has TRBV6-5 and TRBJ1-4; tentative D call: TRBD1 (6 bases). V was trimmed by 6 bases and J by 0 bases, leaving 8 bases between them. This CDR3 contains 14 residues. Germline V gene sequence: CDR1 MNHEY, CDR2 SVGAGI. CDR3 DNA: TGTGCCAGCAGCAGACAGGCAACTAATGAAAAACTGTTTTTT. Amino acids: CASSRQATNEKLFF.